This T cell receptor beta chain was sequenced for a study of CD8+ T cells in alopecia areata. Overall study context: In an open-label trial, patients got 5 to 10 mg tofacitinib twice daily.

Sequencing templates came from extracted RNA that was reverse transcribed into cDNA. TCRdb keeps only in-frame clones here, not all; method: immunoSEQ multiplex PCR. This sample has over 100,000 clones; about 50% occur once, and the top ten carry roughly 0.5%. The CDR3 loop spans 14 amino acids. The ends lost 4 bases at V and 4 bases at J; junction bases unmatched: 4. The germline gives CDR1 SNHLY, CDR2 FYNNEI. Study-wide findings and caveats: Lesional tissue from the scalp (especially in alopecia totalis/universalis) showed higher clonality than normal scalp.

Treatment: oral pan-JAK inhibitor, 5-10 mg twice daily. Investigators sorted PBMCs to obtain both CD4+ and CD8+ T cells. In the case of this clone: The antigen remains undetermined.

The sequencing used CD4+ T cells sorted from blood, collected at week 4, from a patient treated with tofacitinib. The V gene is TRBV2, the J gene TRBJ1-5; 7 positions agree with TRBD1. This TCR was recovered from a human donor with alopecia areata. CDR3 nucleotide sequence: TGTGCCAGCAGTGGACAGGGAGGGAATCAGCCCCAGCATTTT. Protein product: CASSGQGGNQPQHF. The entire variable domain, with the rest obtained from reference TRBV2 and TRBJ1-5, is as follows: EPEVTQTPSHQVTQMGQEVILRCVPISNHLYFYWYRQILGQKVEFLVSFYNNEISEKSEIFDDQFSVERPDGSNFTLKIRSTKLEDSAMYFCASSGQGGNQPQHFGDGTRLSIL.